This T cell receptor beta chain was sequenced during a study of blood T cell repertoires in COVID-19 (dated by TCRdb to about 2020). Some background on the complete study: Samples from collaborators originated in the United States, Italy and Spain and spanned both the acute and convalescent phases of COVID-19. The prospective study material was composed of cDNA or gDNA derived from T cells, B-cell-depleted T cells, or PBMCs. Nearly every sample came with metadata listing a de-identified subject ID, COVID-19 status, age in years and sex. A freely available public database, intended as a resource for researchers studying the immune response to SARS-CoV-2, is where the repertoires were released. Subjects who had been exposed to COVID-19, were actively infected with it, or had recovered from it provided the deeply sampled blood TCRbeta repertoires that made up the dataset. Where available, HLA class I and class II types were obtained from metadata supplied by the sample provider rather than from assay-based typing. Samples were obtained from the ongoing ImmuneRACE study (first 160 participants) and from about 1,300 subjects provided by 6 global collaborators.

Concerning this clone itself: Its binding antigen is unknown. Base qualities are not recorded, but no much larger clone differs from it by a single base.

The collaborating institutions used their own protocols to collect whole blood in K2EDTA tubes. Collaborator samples were shipped for TCRbeta analysis as frozen whole blood, isolated PBMCs, or DNA extracted from either sample type. Here is what the overall study found, with its caveats: How much clinical and demographic metadata was included differed by source and by participant, and the metadata was provided uncurated.

TCRbeta CDR3 regions were amplified from genomic DNA by means of the immunoSEQ Assay, a bias-controlled multiplex PCR. As for how the authors treated the data: Nucleated cell counts per sample were estimated from amplification of reference gene primers within the assay. To quantify the absolute abundance of each unique TCRbeta CDR3 rearrangement, sequence reads were collapsed and filtered. For each sample, productive Simpson clonality was calculated as the square root of Simpson's diversity index across productive rearrangements. In its TCRdb copy, this immuneACCESS table keeps in-frame sequences only and misses some clones. Where compared with another copy, unresolved V genes explain less than half of these, and the others have no known cause. From that table come the V and J calls and clone size; the DNA was used to work out D and trimming. Here the sample has around 190,000 clones; about 85% occur a single time. The ten largest clones capture around 7.5% of the sample.

The specimen sequenced was peripheral blood. The sequence came from a woman in her fifties or sixties with acute or convalescent COVID-19.

The CDR3 has the sequence CASSSSGAPQETQYF. The DNA reads as follows: TGCGCCAGCAGCTCTTCGGGAGCCCCTCAGGAGACCCAGTACTTC. The chain is assembled from TRBV5-1 and TRBJ2-5; TRBD2 is a possible D gene, resting on 6 matching bases. In the germline V gene, CDR1 corresponds to SGHRS and CDR2 to YFSETQ. Trimming removed 3 bases from V and 5 bases from J, leaving 17 bases between the germline ends. Counted from cysteine to phenylalanine, this CDR3 has 15 amino acids. Only the CDR3 DNA is retained, 45 bases long and in frame from the first base. With the portions outside the CDR3 filled from the reference TRBV5-1 and TRBJ2-5 genes, the complete variable region becomes KAGVTQTPRYLIKTRGQQVTLSCSPISGHRSVSWYQQTPGQGLQFLFEYFSETQRNKGNFPGRFSGRQFSNSRSEMNVSTLELGDSALYLCASSSSGAPQETQYFGPGTRLLVL.